These T cell receptor beta chains were read from a single sample in a study of blood T cell repertoires in COVID-19. Here immunoSEQ multiplex PCR was the method, and the copy in TCRdb shows in-frame clones only, minus some. The sample gives about 210,000 clones, around 82% of which show up once; roughly 13% is in the top ten. Sample: peripheral blood. These receptors were obtained from a human donor in a cohort sampled during active COVID-19. The CDR3 runs from the conserved cysteine through the conserved F or W. The D gene is left open where the match is weak. The size of a clone is reported for some rows only, either as once, few or many, or as a class for expanded clones.

size	length	V	D	J	DNA	CDR3
-	15	TRBV28	-	TRBJ2-6	TGTGCCAGCAGTTTTACAGGGACTGGGGCCAACGTCCTGACTTTC	CASSFTGTGANVLTF
few	14	TRBV2	-	TRBJ2-3	TGTGCCAGCAGTGACCAGACAGGCACAGATACGCAGTATTTT	CASSDQTGTDTQYF
-	13	TRBV19	-	TRBJ1-2	TGTGCCAGTATGACACAGCTATCCTATGGCTACACCTTC	CASMTQLSYGYTF
-	14	TRBV28	TRBD1	TRBJ1-1	TGTGCCAGCAGTTTGGGACAGGAGAGCACTGAAGCTTTCTTT	CASSLGQESTEAFF
-	15	TRBV5-1	TRBD1	TRBJ2-5	TGCGCCAGCAGCCCTTGGGGTGACAGGGAAGAGACCCAGTACTTC	CASSPWGDREETQYF
-	16	TRBV9	TRBD1	TRBJ1-2	TGTGCCAGCAGCCCGACAGGACAGGGCAAACACTATGGCTACACCTTC	CASSPTGQGKHYGYTF
few	11	TRBV7-2	-	TRBJ1-2	TGTGCCAGCAGCAGAGGGAATGGCTACACCTTC	CASSRGNGYTF
-	13	TRBV6-5	-	TRBJ1-5	TGTGCCAGCAGTTACCAAGCGACGGAGCCCCAGCATTTT	CASSYQATEPQHF
once	13	TRBV24-1	-	TRBJ1-1	TGTGCCACCACCCTGGGAACGGGAACTGAAGCTTTCTTT	CATTLGTGTEAFF
-	14	TRBV7-6	-	TRBJ2-7	TGTGCCAGCAGCAGTGGGTGGGAGGACTACGAGCAGTACTTC	CASSSGWEDYEQYF
-	13	TRBV3-1/TRBV3-2	TRBD1	TRBJ1-1	TGTGCCAGCGGGAGACAGGGAGGCACTGAAGCTTTCTTT	CASGRQGGTEAFF
-	15	TRBV7-2	-	TRBJ1-5	TGTGCCAGCAGCCTAAGTCCCCAGGGAGGTCAGCCCCAGCATTTT	CASSLSPQGGQPQHF
-	13	TRBV3-1/TRBV3-2	TRBD1	TRBJ1-1	TGTGCCAGCTCACGACAGGGAGAGACTGAAGCTTTCTTT	CASSRQGETEAFF
-	16	TRBV14	-	TRBJ2-3	TGTGCCAGCAGCCAAGAATGGGGGGTGAGCACAGATACGCAGTATTTT	CASSQEWGVSTDTQYF
-	13	TRBV24-1	TRBD1	TRBJ1-2	TGTGCCACCAGTGATTCTGGACAGGATGGCTACACCTTC	CATSDSGQDGYTF
-	16	TRBV21-1	-	TRBJ2-3	TGTGCCAGCAGCAAAGATGATAGCGGGGGAGGAGATACGCAGTATTTT	CASSKDDSGGGDTQYF
few	15	TRBV7-8	TRBD2	TRBJ2-1	TGTGCCAGCAGCGGAGGACTAGCGGGGCGCCCCAAACAGTTCTTC	CASSGGLAGRPKQFF
once	13	TRBV19	-	TRBJ1-2	TGTGCCACATCCTACGGGGCTAACTATGGCTACACCTTC	CATSYGANYGYTF
-	15	TRBV19	-	TRBJ1-3	TGTGCCAGCACGCCATCGCGGAGCACTTCGAACACCATATATTTT	CASTPSRSTSNTIYF
-	15	TRBV6-2/TRBV6-3	-	TRBJ1-6	TGTGCCAGCAGTTCAACCAGGGTGGGTAATTCACCCCTCCACTTT	CASSSTRVGNSPLHF
once	14	TRBV6-6	-	TRBJ1-1	TGTGCCAGCAGTTTTGGGGCAGTGAACACTGAAGCTTTCTTT	CASSFGAVNTEAFF
-	16	TRBV19	TRBD1	TRBJ2-4	TGTGCCAGTAGTATCATGGCCGGGACAGGGACGCACATTCAGTACTTC	CASSIMAGTGTHIQYF
-	16	TRBV11-2	-	TRBJ2-7	TGTGCCAGCAGCTCGCTGGGAAGGGGTATGGGTCACGAGCAGTACTTC	CASSSLGRGMGHEQYF
-	15	TRBV9	TRBD2	TRBJ2-3	TGTGCCAGCAGCGTACTCCAGGGAGGGGCAGATACGCAGTATTTT	CASSVLQGGADTQYF
-	17	TRBV4-2	-	TRBJ2-7	TGTGCCAGCAGCCAAGAAGGGCCGGGACACTTCTTTTACGAGCAGTACTTC	CASSQEGPGHFFYEQYF
-	15	TRBV2	-	TRBJ2-2	TGTGCCAGCAGTTCGCAGGGGTCGAACACCGGGGAGCTGTTTTTT	CASSSQGSNTGELFF
-	20	TRBV21-1	-	TRBJ2-3	TGTGCCAGCAGCAAAGTTGGAAGGACTAGGAGACAACCTGGCACAGATACGCAGTATTTT	CASSKVGRTRRQPGTDTQYF
few	13	TRBV19	-	TRBJ1-1	TGTGCCAGTAGTATATCCGTGAACACTGAAGCTTTCTTT	CASSISVNTEAFF
-	17	TRBV9	TRBD1	TRBJ2-2	TGTGCCAGCAGTTCCGGGACAGGAAACGCGAACACCGGGGAGCTGTTTTTT	CASSSGTGNANTGELFF